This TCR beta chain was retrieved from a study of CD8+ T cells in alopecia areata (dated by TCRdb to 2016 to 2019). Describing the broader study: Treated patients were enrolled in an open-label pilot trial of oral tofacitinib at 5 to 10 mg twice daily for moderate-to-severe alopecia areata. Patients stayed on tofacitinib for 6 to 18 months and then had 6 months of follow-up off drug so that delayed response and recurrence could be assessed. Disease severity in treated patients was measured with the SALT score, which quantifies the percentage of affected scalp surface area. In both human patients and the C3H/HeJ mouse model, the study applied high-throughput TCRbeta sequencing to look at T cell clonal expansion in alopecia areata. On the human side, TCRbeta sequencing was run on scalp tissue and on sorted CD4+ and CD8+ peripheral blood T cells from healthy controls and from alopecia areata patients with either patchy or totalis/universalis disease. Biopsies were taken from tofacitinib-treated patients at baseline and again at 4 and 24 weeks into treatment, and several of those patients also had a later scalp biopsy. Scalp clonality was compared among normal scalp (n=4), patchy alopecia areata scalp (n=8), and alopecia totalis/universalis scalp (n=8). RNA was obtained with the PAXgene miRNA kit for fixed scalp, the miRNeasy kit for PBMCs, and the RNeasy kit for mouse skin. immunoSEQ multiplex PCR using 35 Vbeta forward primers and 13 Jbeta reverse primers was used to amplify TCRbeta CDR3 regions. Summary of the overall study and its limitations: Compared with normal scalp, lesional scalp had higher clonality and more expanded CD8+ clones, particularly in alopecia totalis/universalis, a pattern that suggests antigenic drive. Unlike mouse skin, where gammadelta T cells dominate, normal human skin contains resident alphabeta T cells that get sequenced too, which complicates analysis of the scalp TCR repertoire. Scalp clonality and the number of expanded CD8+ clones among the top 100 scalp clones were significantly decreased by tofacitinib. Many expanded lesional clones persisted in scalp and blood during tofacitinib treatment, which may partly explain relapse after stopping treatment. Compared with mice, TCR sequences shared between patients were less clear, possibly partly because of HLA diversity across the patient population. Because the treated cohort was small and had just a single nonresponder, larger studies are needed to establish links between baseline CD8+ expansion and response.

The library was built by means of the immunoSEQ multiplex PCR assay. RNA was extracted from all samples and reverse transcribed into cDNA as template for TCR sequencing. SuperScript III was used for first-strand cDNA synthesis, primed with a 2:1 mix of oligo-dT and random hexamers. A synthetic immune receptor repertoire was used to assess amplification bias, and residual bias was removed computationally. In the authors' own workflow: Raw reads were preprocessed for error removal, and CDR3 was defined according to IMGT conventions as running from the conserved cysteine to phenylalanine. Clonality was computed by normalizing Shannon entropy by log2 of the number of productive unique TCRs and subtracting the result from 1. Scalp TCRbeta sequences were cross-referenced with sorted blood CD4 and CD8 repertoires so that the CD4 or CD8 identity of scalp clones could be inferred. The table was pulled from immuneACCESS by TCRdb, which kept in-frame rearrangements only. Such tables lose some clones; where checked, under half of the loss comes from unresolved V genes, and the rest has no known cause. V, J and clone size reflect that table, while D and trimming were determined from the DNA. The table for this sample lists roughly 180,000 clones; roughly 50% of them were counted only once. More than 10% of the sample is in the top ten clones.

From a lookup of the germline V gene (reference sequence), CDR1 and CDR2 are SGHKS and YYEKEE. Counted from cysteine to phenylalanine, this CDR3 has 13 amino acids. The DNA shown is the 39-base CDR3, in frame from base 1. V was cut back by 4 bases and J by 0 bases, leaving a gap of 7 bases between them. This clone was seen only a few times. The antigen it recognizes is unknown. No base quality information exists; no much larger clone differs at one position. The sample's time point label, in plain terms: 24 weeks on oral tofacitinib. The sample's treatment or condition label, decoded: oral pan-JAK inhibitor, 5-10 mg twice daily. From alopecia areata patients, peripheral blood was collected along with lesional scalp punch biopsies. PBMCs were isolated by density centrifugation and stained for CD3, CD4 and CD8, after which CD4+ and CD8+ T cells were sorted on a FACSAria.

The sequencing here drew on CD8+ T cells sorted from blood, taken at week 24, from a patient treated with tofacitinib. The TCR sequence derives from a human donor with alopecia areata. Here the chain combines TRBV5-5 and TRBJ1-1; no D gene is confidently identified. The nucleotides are TGTGCCAGCAGCACGGACCTGAACACTGAAGCTTTCTTT. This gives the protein CASSTDLNTEAFF.